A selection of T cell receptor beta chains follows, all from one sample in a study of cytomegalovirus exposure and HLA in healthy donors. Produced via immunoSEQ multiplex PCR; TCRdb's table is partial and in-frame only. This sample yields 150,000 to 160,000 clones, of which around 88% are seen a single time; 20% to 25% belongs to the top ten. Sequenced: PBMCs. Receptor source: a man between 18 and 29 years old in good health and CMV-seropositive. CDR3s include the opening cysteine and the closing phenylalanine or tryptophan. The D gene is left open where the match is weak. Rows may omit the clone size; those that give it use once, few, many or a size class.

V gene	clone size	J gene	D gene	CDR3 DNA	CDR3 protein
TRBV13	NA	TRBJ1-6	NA	TGTGCCAGCAGCTTACCCAGGGTAAATTCACCCCTCCACTTT	CASSLPRVNSPLHF
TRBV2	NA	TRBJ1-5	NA	TGTGCCAGCAGTGAGGACAGATTGAATCAGCCCCAGCATTTT	CASSEDRLNQPQHF
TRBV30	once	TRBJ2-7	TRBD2	TGTGCCTGGAGTGTAGGACTAGCGGGAGACTACGAGCAGTACTTC	CAWSVGLAGDYEQYF
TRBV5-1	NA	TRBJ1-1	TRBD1	TGCGCCAGCAGCTTGGACCCCCAGGGGGCCACTGAAGCTTTCTTT	CASSLDPQGATEAFF
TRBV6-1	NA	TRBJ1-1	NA	TGTGCCAGTACCGGAGGGCTCGGGGGGGACACTGAAGCTTTCTTT	CASTGGLGGDTEAFF
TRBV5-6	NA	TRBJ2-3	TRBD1	TGTGCCAGCTTAAAGCAGGGGGCGTCAGATACGCAGTATTTT	CASLKQGASDTQYF
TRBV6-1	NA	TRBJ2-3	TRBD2	TGTGCCAGCATGGTGACTAGCGGCTCAGATACGCAGTATTTT	CASMVTSGSDTQYF
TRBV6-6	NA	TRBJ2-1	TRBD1	TGTGCCAGCAGTACCTCCGGGACAGGGAGCTACAATGAGCAGTTCTTC	CASSTSGTGSYNEQFF
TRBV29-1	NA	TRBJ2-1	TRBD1	TGCAGCGTTGGGACAGGGGGCTACAATGAGCAGTTCTTC	CSVGTGGYNEQFF
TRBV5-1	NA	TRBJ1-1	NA	TGCGCCAGCAGCTCGTCGACTGGCACTGAAGCTTTCTTT	CASSSSTGTEAFF
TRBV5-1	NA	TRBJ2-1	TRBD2	TGCGCCAGCAGCGTTCTAGCGGGAGAACGCAATGAGCAGTTCTTC	CASSVLAGERNEQFF
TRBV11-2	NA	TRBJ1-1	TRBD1	TGTGCCAGCAGCTTAGTGAGGGGGCTGAGCACTGAAGCTTTCTTT	CASSLVRGLSTEAFF
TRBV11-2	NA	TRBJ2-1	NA	TGTGCCAGCAGACCTACAGGGAGCTCCTACAATGAGCAGTTCTTC	CASRPTGSSYNEQFF
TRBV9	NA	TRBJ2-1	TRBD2	TGTGCCAGCAGCGTTACTAGCGGGAACTACAATGAGCAGTTCTTC	CASSVTSGNYNEQFF
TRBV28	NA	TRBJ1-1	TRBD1	TGTGCCAGCAGGGGGGGACAGGGGAACACTGAAGCTTTCTTT	CASRGGQGNTEAFF
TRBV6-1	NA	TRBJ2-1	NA	TGTGCCAGCAGTGAAAGCCCACCTCCCTACAATGAGCAGTTCTTC	CASSESPPPYNEQFF
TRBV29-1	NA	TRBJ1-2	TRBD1	TGCAGCGTTGAACAGGGGGCCCCTAACTATGGCTACACCTTC	CSVEQGAPNYGYTF
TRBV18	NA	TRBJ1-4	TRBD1	TGTGCCAGCTCACCCGGACAGGGGGCAAGTGAAAAACTGTTTTTT	CASSPGQGASEKLFF
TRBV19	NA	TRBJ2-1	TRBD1	TGTGCCAGTAGTGATAGGTGGACAGGGGGCTCCTACAATGAGCAGTTCTTC	CASSDRWTGGSYNEQFF
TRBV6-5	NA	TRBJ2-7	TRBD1	TGTGCCATCCGAACGGGACAGGGCCCCTACGAGCAGTACTTC	CAIRTGQGPYEQYF
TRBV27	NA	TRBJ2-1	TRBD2	TGTGCCAGCAGTTTATCGGGGCTAGCGGGAGAGGAGTTCTTC	CASSLSGLAGEEFF
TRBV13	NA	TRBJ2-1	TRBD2	TGTGCCAGCAGCGCGCGACTAGCAGGTAATGAGCAGTTCTTC	CASSARLAGNEQFF
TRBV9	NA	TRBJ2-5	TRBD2	TGTGCCAGCAGCGTTGGAGCGGGGGGGCCGAAAGAGACCCAGTACTTC	CASSVGAGGPKETQYF
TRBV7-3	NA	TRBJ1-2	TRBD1	TGTGCCAGCAGCTTAGGGACAGGGGAGAGCTACACCTTC	CASSLGTGESYTF
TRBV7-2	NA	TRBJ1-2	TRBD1	TGTGCCAGCAGCCTTACAGACAGGGTATATGGCTACACCTTC	CASSLTDRVYGYTF
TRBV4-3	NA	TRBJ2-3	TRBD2	TGCGCCAGCAGCCAAGATTGGATCGCGGGAGGGACAGATACGCAGTATTTT	CASSQDWIAGGTDTQYF
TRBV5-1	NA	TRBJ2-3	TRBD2	TGCGCCAGCAGCTTGGGAACTAGCGGGAGGGATACGCAGTATTTT	CASSLGTSGRDTQYF
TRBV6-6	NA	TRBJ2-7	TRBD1	TGTGCCAGCAGATCGGACAGGGCAGGGGAGCAGTACTTC	CASRSDRAGEQYF
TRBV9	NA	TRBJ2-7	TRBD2	TGTGCCAGCAGCGTAGGCGGGGGAACCGAGCAGTACTTC	CASSVGGGTEQYF
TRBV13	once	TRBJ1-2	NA	TGTGCCAGCAGCTTAGGCCGAGGTGCTAACTATGGCTACACCTTC	CASSLGRGANYGYTF
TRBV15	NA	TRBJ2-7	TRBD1	TGTGCCACCAGCTGGGGACAGTCTACCTACGAGCAGTACTTC	CATSWGQSTYEQYF
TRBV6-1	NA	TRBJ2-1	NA	TGTGCCAGCAGGTCTCCAGGGGGGACCTACAATGAGCAGTTCTTC	CASRSPGGTYNEQFF
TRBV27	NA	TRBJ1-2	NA	TGTGCCAGCAGCGAAAGGGGCAGGGGAAACACCTTC	CASSERGRGNTF
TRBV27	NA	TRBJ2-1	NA	TGTGCCAGCAGTTTATCTCCGAGCTCCTACAATGAGCAGTTCTTC	CASSLSPSSYNEQFF
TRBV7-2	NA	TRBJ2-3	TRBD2	TGTGCCAGCAGCTTATTAGCGGGGGTGTCAAGGGCCAGCACAGATACGCAGTATTTT	CASSLLAGVSRASTDTQYF
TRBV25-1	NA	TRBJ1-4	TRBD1	TGTGCCAGCAGTGAATTAGGGGGCAGGGTAGACGAAAAACTGTTTTTT	CASSELGGRVDEKLFF
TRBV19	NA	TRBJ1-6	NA	TGTGCCAGTACCCCGGGAGGCGGGGCGAATTCACCCCTCCACTTT	CASTPGGGANSPLHF
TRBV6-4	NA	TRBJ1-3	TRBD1	TGTGCCAGCAGGACCAGGGGGCTAAGGGGAAACACCATATATTTT	CASRTRGLRGNTIYF
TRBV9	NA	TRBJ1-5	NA	TGTGCCAGCAGCGTATCAGGCAATCAGCCCCAGCATTTT	CASSVSGNQPQHF
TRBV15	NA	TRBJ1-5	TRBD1	TGTGCCACCAGCAGAGATCAAGGGACAGTCGGGAACAATCAGCCCCAGCATTTT	CATSRDQGTVGNNQPQHF
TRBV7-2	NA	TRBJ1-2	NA	TGTGCCAGCAGCCAGGACGGGGTGGATGGCTACACCTTC	CASSQDGVDGYTF
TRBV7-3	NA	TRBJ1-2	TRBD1	TGTGCCAGCAGTCCCGACAGGGGGCATGGCTACACCTTC	CASSPDRGHGYTF
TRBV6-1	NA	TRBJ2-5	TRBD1	TGTGCCAGCAGTGATACAGGGGGCGTAGAGACCCAGTACTTC	CASSDTGGVETQYF